The next 26 T cell receptor beta chains were all read from a single sample in a study of pediatric ulcerative colitis. The protocol was immunoSEQ multiplex PCR, while the TCRdb copy is restricted to in-frame clones and leaves out a portion. Of roughly 37,000 clones in the sample, 83% were seen once. Sequencing was done on a sample of blood. These receptor sequences come from a girl aged 5 to 17 with moderate ulcerative colitis.

V gene TRBV28 combines with J gene TRBJ1-1, with D tentatively TRBD1 (5 bases). The CDR3 loop spans 12 amino acids. Germline-derived CDR1 and CDR2 are MDHEN and SYDVKM. Trimming left V 8 bases short and J 6 bases short, with 13 bases between. CDR3 region: CASPSGVSEAFF. As DNA, the CDR3 is TGTGCCAGCCCATCGGGGGTATCTGAAGCTTTCTTT.

V usage is TRBV13 and J usage is TRBJ2-7, with 9 bases fitting TRBD2. Losses at the gene ends were 1 base for V and 6 bases for J; bases not matched to a gene: 16. CDR1 and CDR2 from the germline V gene are PRHDT and FYEKMQ (reference sequence). The length of the CDR3 is 18 residues. CDR3 in amino acids: CASSLAGYVAGVGGEQYF. DNA for the CDR3: TGTGCCAGCAGCTTAGCGGGTTACGTAGCGGGAGTAGGAGGCGAGCAGTACTTC. The full variable domain, in which reference TRBV13 and TRBJ2-7 provide the parts outside the CDR3, is AAGVIQSPRHLIKEKRETATLKCYPIPRHDTVYWYQQGPGQDPQFLISFYEKMQSDKGSIPDRFSAQQFSDYHSELNMSSLELGDSALYFCASSLAGYVAGVGGEQYFGPGTRLTVT.

The chain links TRBV28 to TRBJ1-2, with 8 bases that match TRBD1. The ends lost 4 bases at V and 6 bases at J; junction bases unmatched: 13. This CDR3 contains 16 residues. Germline lookup yields CDR1 MDHEN and CDR2 SYDVKM. The CDR3 coding sequence is TGTGCCAGCAGTTCCCCCTCTAGACAGGGGACGAATGGCTACACCTTC. It is translated as CASSSPSRQGTNGYTF.

The gene calls are TRBV5-6 and TRBJ1-1; no definite D call. In germline, CDR1 is SGHDT, CDR2 YYEEEE. The CDR3 covers 12 residues. With 4 bases removed from V and 5 bases from J, the gap between germline ends came to 9 bases. CDR3 in amino acids: CASSLKATEAFF. The CDR3 DNA reads TGTGCCAGCAGCCTCAAGGCAACTGAAGCTTTCTTT.

The table lists this clone with a count of one. The genes are TRBV7-9 and TRBJ1-1; TRBD1 might be the D (5 bases). The germline CDR1 and CDR2 sequences are SEHNR and FQNEAQ (reference sequence). The CDR3 sequence is 14 residues long. The V end lost 4 bases, the J end lost 2 bases, and 11 bases lay between the germline ends. The CDR3 here is CASSSRGGNTEAFF. In DNA form, the CDR3 reads TGTGCCAGCAGCTCCCGGGGGGGAAACACTGAAGCTTTCTTT.

V gene TRBV9 combines with J gene TRBJ2-7; D is possibly TRBD1 (7 bases). The CDR3 spans 15 residues. The V and J ends lost 2 bases and 3 bases respectively, with 15 bases between them. Looked up from germline, CDR1 is SGDLS and CDR2 is YYNGEE. CDR3: CASSVGGRGDYEQYF. In nucleotides, the CDR3 is TGTGCCAGCAGCGTGGGCGGCAGGGGGGACTACGAGCAGTACTTC.

The chain employs TRBV6-1 and TRBJ1-5; D perhaps matches TRBD1 (5 bases). This CDR3 region has 14 residues. Germline V gene lookup returns CDR1 MNHNS and CDR2 SASEGT. Trimming took 9 bases from V and 6 from J, leaving 18 bases between them. In nucleotides, the CDR3 is TGTGCCAGGGAGGGACCTTCTAGGGGTCAGCCCCAGCATTTT. Its protein is CAREGPSRGQPQHF.

This clone has a handful of counts. This sequence joins TRBV18 and TRBJ2-7; D is ambiguous. V lost 3 bases and J lost 3, with 3 bases in between. Per the germline V gene, CDR1 is KGHSH and CDR2 is LQKENI. CDR3 size: 11 residues. The CDR3 loop is CASSPDYEQYF. DNA for the CDR3: TGTGCCAGCTCACCCGACTACGAGCAGTACTTC. Combining the CDR3 with reference TRBV18 and TRBJ2-7 gives the whole variable domain NAGVMQNPRHLVRRRGQEARLRCSPMKGHSHVYWYRQLPEEGLKFMVYLQKENIIDESGMPKERFSAEFPKEGPSILRIQQVVRGDSAAYFCASSPDYEQYFGPGTRLTVT.

The chain carries TRBV5-1 and TRBJ2-1; a possible D gene is TRBD2 (5 bases). V was trimmed by 0 bases and J by 0 bases, leaving 7 bases between them. The CDR3 length is 15 residues. The germline V gene has CDR1 SGHRS and CDR2 YFSETQ. CDR3 sequence (DNA): TGCGCCAGCAGCTTGGGGGAGTCCTCCTACAATGAGCAGTTCTTC. Translation gives CASSLGESSYNEQFF.

In its sample, this clone was seen a few times. Other DNA sequences in this sample translate to the same CDR3. The chain carries TRBV4-1 and TRBJ2-7; the D gene could be TRBD1 or TRBD2 (6 bases each). Trimming shortened V by 0 bases and J by 4 bases, and 13 bases separated the two germline ends. CDR1 MGHRA and CDR2 YSYEKL come from the germline V gene. This CDR3 has 15 residues. CDR3 in DNA: TGCGCCAGCAGCCAAGAACGGGGGCCTCTTTACGAGCAGTACTTC. This translates into CASSQERGPLYEQYF.

There are a few counts of this clone. This chain joins TRBV5-4 and TRBJ2-7, with D perhaps TRBD2 (5 bases). The CDR3 covers 12 residues. Germline V gene data show CDR1 as SGHNT and CDR2 as YYREEE (reference sequence). V was clipped by 2 bases and J by 3 bases, with 6 bases between them. The CDR3 sequence is CASSLDYYEQYF. As DNA, the CDR3 is TGTGCCAGCAGCTTAGACTACTACGAGCAGTACTTC.

The rearrangement joins TRBV7-6 to TRBJ2-5, with TRBD2 matching over 13 bases. Germline V lookup: CDR1 SGHVS, CDR2 FNYEAQ. The V gene end was trimmed by 5 bases and the J gene end by 4 bases; junction bases not matched to a gene: 7. The CDR3 is made up of 16 amino acids. In nucleotides, the CDR3 is TGTGCCAGCAGCCTGACTAGCGGGGGGCTCGCAGAGACCCAGTACTTC. Protein: CASSLTSGGLAETQYF.

V and J are TRBV30 and TRBJ2-3, with 15 bases aligning to TRBD2. Germline CDR1 GTSNPN, CDR2 SVGIG (reference sequence). This CDR3 region has 16 residues. The V gene end was trimmed by 4 bases and the J gene end by 5 bases; junction bases not matched to a gene: 7. DNA for the CDR3: TGTGCCTGGACCCGAGGACTAGCGGGAGGGGGAGATACGCAGTATTTT. The encoded protein is CAWTRGLAGGGDTQYF.

This sequence joins TRBV5-4 and TRBJ2-3, with D possibly being TRBD1 (6 bases). Germline CDR1 SGHNT, CDR2 YYREEE (reference sequence). V lost 4 bases and J lost 1, with 16 bases in between. The CDR3 totals 16 residues. CDR3 loop: CASSTGVGAGTDTQYF. CDR3 DNA sequence: TGTGCCAGCAGCACCGGAGTGGGGGCGGGCACAGATACGCAGTATTTT.

The gene calls are TRBV4-1 and TRBJ2-3; 12 nucleotides line up with TRBD2. After removal of 6 bases from V and 6 bases from J, the junction contained 7 bases not matched to a gene. From germline, CDR1 is MGHRA and CDR2 YSYEKL. This CDR3 comprises 15 residues. In DNA, the CDR3 is TGCGCCAGCAGTCCAGGACTAGCGGGAACCGATACGCAGTATTTT. Encoded protein: CASSPGLAGTDTQYF.

V and J are TRBV19 and TRBJ2-7; the match to TRBD1 covers 7 bases. Germline CDR1 is LNHDA and CDR2 is SQIVND (reference sequence). The CDR3 totals 13 residues. V dropped 10 bases and J dropped 0; count of bases not matched to a gene: 6. CDR3 sequence reads: CATRDSFSYEQYF. The CDR3 DNA follows: TGTGCCACCAGGGACAGCTTCTCCTACGAGCAGTACTTC.

This clone was counted between two and nine times. The chain recombines TRBV7-9 with TRBJ2-2, with 7 bases lining up with TRBD1. CDR1 is SEHNR, CDR2 FQNEAQ, per germline (reference sequence). CDR3 length: 15 amino acids. Trimming at V came to 5 bases and at J to 5 bases, leaving 8 bases not matched to a gene. The CDR3 coding sequence is TGTGCCAGCAGCCCCCCGACAGGGCCGACCGGGGAGCTGTTTTTT. It yields the protein CASSPPTGPTGELFF.

The chain recombines TRBV10-1 with TRBJ2-2, with 14 nucleotides matching TRBD2. V gave up 7 bases and J gave up 2 bases; unmatched junction bases: 12. The V gene's germline CDR1 is WNHNN and CDR2 SYGVQD (reference sequence). This CDR3 region has 19 residues. In nucleotides, the CDR3 is TGCGCCAGCACGGACACCGGGACTAGCGGGAGTAGCAACACCGGGGAGCTGTTTTTT. Its protein is CASTDTGTSGSSNTGELFF.

The chain links TRBV5-4 to TRBJ2-7; a possible D gene is TRBD1 (5 bases). Germline CDR1 is SGHNT and CDR2 is YYREEE (reference sequence). With 0 bases removed from V and 3 bases from J, the gap between germline ends came to 19 bases. This CDR3 spans 17 amino acids. CDR3 region: CASSLDRRTSGHYEQYF. The CDR3, as DNA: TGTGCCAGCAGCTTGGACAGACGGACGTCAGGGCACTACGAGCAGTACTTC.

The chain uses TRBV7-2 and TRBJ1-2; 9 nucleotides agree with TRBD1. CDR1 and CDR2 (germline): SGHTA, FQGNSA. CDR3 length: 16 amino acids. Trimming removed 1 base from V and 5 bases from J; junction bases left unmatched: 8. CDR3 sequence: CASSLGDRGFRYGYTF. The CDR3 region has the DNA TGTGCCAGCAGCTTAGGAGACAGGGGGTTTCGATATGGCTACACCTTC. The full variable domain, completed using reference TRBV7-2 and TRBJ1-2, is GAGVSQSPSNKVTEKGKDVELRCDPISGHTALYWYRQSLGQGLEFLIYFQGNSAPDKSGLPSDRFSAERTGGSVSTLTIQRTQQEDSAVYLCASSLGDRGFRYGYTFGSGTRLTVV.

The V call is TRBV10-1, the J call TRBJ2-1, with 8 positions matching TRBD2. V gave up 4 bases and J gave up 1 base; unmatched junction bases: 3. Germline values: CDR1 WNHNN, CDR2 SYGVQD (reference sequence). The CDR3 consists of 15 residues. This chain's CDR3 is CASSGTSGSYNEQFF. DNA for the CDR3: TGCGCCAGCAGTGGCACTAGCGGATCCTACAATGAGCAGTTCTTC.

The rearrangement links TRBV6-6 to TRBJ2-7; D is perhaps TRBD1 (5 bases). In germline, CDR1 is MNHNY, CDR2 SVGAGI (reference sequence). Trimming cost V 7 bases and J 3 bases, with 19 bases left between them. The CDR3 has 15 residues. This CDR3 is CASTDRGTGGYEQYF. In DNA form, the CDR3 reads TGTGCCAGCACCGACAGAGGTACTGGCGGCTACGAGCAGTACTTC.

The chain is built from TRBV30 and TRBJ2-5; 10 nucleotides match TRBD2. Germline CDR1 reads GTSNPN; CDR2 reads SVGIG (reference sequence). J gave up 4 bases and V 5 bases, and 7 bases lay outside the gene matches. The CDR3 totals 14 residues. The CDR3 DNA is TGTGCCTGGGGGATAGCGGGGGGCCCAGAGACCCAGTACTTC. Its protein product is CAWGIAGGPETQYF.

In DNA, the CDR3 is TGTGCCAGCAGTAGGACAGGGGGCCGGATTCAGCCCCAGCATTTT. Translation gives CASSRTGGRIQPQHF. The V and J genes are TRBV6-5 and TRBJ1-5; 11 bases match TRBD1. V was pared by 5 bases and J by 6 bases, with 6 bases of the junction left unmatched. The CDR3 extends over 15 amino acids. CDR1 and CDR2 (germline): MNHEY, SVGAGI.

The chain combines TRBV28 with TRBJ1-4; weak D call: TRBD1 (5 bases). CDR3 length: 14 residues. CDR1 and CDR2 (germline): MDHEN, SYDVKM. Deletions cut 6 bases from V and 7 bases from J, with 15 bases between. The CDR3 DNA follows: TGTGCCAGCAGCCGTGGGGGGTTGGGTGAAAAACTGTTTTTT. It yields the protein CASSRGGLGEKLFF.

This chain uses TRBV2 with TRBJ1-5; D is perhaps TRBD1 (6 bases). Germline CDR1 is SNHLY and CDR2 is FYNNEI. CDR3 length: 13 amino acids. Trimming shortened V by 7 bases and J by 4 bases, and 11 bases separated the two germline ends. In DNA, the CDR3 is TGTGCCAGCACCGAACAGGGTAATCAGCCCCAGCATTTT. Translated: CASTEQGNQPQHF.